This is a list of T cell receptor beta chains from one sample in a study of blood T cell repertoires in COVID-19. Assay used: immunoSEQ multiplex PCR; TCRdb lists only in-frame clones, some missing. The data hold a few hundred thousand clones, with about nine tenths observed a single time. Sequencing input: PBMCs or T cells enriched from blood (not recorded which). The receptor source for this set is a human donor in a cohort exposed to, infected with or recovered from COVID-19 (not recorded which). The donor label of this sample is uncertain. The CDR3 runs from the conserved cysteine through the conserved F or W. The order of the fields is clone size, V gene, D gene, J gene, CDR3 protein, CDR3 DNA. The D gene is left open where the match is weak. Size tells how often a clone was seen (once, few, many) or the class of an expanded clone, and some rows leave it out.

abundance: once
v_gene: TRBV5-5
d_gene: TRBD2
j_gene: TRBJ2-3
CDR3aa: CASSLVWRGGTDTQYF
CDR3nt: TGTGCCAGCAGCTTGGTTTGGCGGGGGGGCACAGATACGCAGTATTTT

abundance: NA
v_gene: TRBV6-1
d_gene: NA
j_gene: TRBJ2-7
CDR3aa: CASSGQVSYEQYF
CDR3nt: TGTGCCAGCTCAGGACAAGTCTCCTACGAGCAGTACTTC

abundance: NA
v_gene: TRBV4-1
d_gene: TRBD1
j_gene: TRBJ1-2
CDR3aa: CASSSTGGYGYTF
CDR3nt: TGCGCCAGCAGTTCAACAGGGGGTTATGGCTACACCTTC

abundance: once
v_gene: TRBV30
d_gene: TRBD1
j_gene: TRBJ1-1
CDR3aa: CAWTRTGETEAFF
CDR3nt: TGTGCCTGGACCCGGACAGGGGAAACTGAAGCTTTCTTT

abundance: NA
v_gene: TRBV19
d_gene: TRBD1
j_gene: TRBJ1-2
CDR3aa: CASSQTGTGVNGYTF
CDR3nt: TGTGCCAGTAGTCAGACCGGGACAGGGGTCAATGGCTACACCTTC

abundance: NA
v_gene: TRBV5-6
d_gene: TRBD1
j_gene: TRBJ1-2
CDR3aa: CASSPPTGRAYTF
CDR3nt: TGTGCCAGCAGCCCGCCGACAGGGCGTGCCTACACCTTC

abundance: NA
v_gene: TRBV6-2/TRBV6-3
d_gene: TRBD1
j_gene: TRBJ1-5
CDR3aa: CASSSGQGPNQPQHF
CDR3nt: TGTGCCAGCAGCTCAGGACAGGGCCCCAATCAGCCCCAGCATTTT

abundance: few
v_gene: TRBV27
d_gene: NA
j_gene: TRBJ2-7
CDR3aa: CASSLSHTYEQYF
CDR3nt: TGTGCCAGCAGTTTATCCCACACCTACGAGCAGTACTTC

abundance: NA
v_gene: TRBV7-2
d_gene: TRBD2
j_gene: TRBJ2-1
CDR3aa: CASSNGLAGGVHRKQFF
CDR3nt: TGTGCCAGCAGCAACGGGCTAGCGGGGGGCGTTCATCGAAAGCAGTTCTTC

abundance: NA
v_gene: TRBV24-1
d_gene: NA
j_gene: TRBJ2-3
CDR3aa: CATSWGTADTQYF
CDR3nt: TGTGCCACCAGTTGGGGCACCGCAGATACGCAGTATTTT

abundance: NA
v_gene: TRBV18
d_gene: NA
j_gene: TRBJ1-6
CDR3aa: CASSPSLDNSPLHF
CDR3nt: TGTGCCAGCTCCCCTAGTCTGGATAATTCACCCCTCCACTTT

abundance: NA
v_gene: TRBV20-1
d_gene: TRBD2
j_gene: TRBJ2-3
CDR3aa: CSASPLAGRGDTQYF
CDR3nt: TGCAGTGCTAGTCCCCTAGCGGGGCGGGGGGATACGCAGTATTTT

abundance: NA
v_gene: TRBV29-1
d_gene: NA
j_gene: TRBJ2-3
CDR3aa: CSVELGAGSQYF
CDR3nt: TGCAGCGTTGAATTAGGGGCTGGGTCGCAGTATTTT

abundance: NA
v_gene: TRBV30
d_gene: TRBD1
j_gene: TRBJ1-6
CDR3aa: CAWSVTGDSSYNSPLHF
CDR3nt: TGTGCCTGGAGTGTAACAGGGGATAGCTCCTATAATTCACCCCTCCACTTT

abundance: NA
v_gene: TRBV7-6
d_gene: NA
j_gene: TRBJ1-2
CDR3aa: CASSSVAGRRNGYTF
CDR3nt: TGTGCCAGCAGCTCGGTTGCGGGGCGTCGTAATGGCTACACCTTC

abundance: NA
v_gene: TRBV5-1
d_gene: NA
j_gene: TRBJ2-3
CDR3aa: CASSPLSGNTDTQYF
CDR3nt: TGCGCCAGCAGCCCCCTTAGCGGCAACACAGATACGCAGTATTTT

abundance: NA
v_gene: TRBV6-2/TRBV6-3
d_gene: TRBD2
j_gene: TRBJ2-7
CDR3aa: CASSYSGTSAGEQYF
CDR3nt: TGTGCCAGCAGTTACAGTGGGACTAGCGCGGGGGAGCAGTACTTC

abundance: NA
v_gene: TRBV7-9
d_gene: TRBD2
j_gene: TRBJ2-7
CDR3aa: CASSTGLSGGYEQYF
CDR3nt: TGTGCCAGCAGCACCGGACTTAGCGGGGGCTACGAGCAGTACTTC

abundance: NA
v_gene: TRBV3-1/TRBV3-2
d_gene: TRBD2
j_gene: TRBJ2-3
CDR3aa: CASSETDPWGGITDTQYF
CDR3nt: TGTGCCAGCAGCGAAACTGATCCTTGGGGGGGAATAACAGATACGCAGTATTTT

abundance: NA
v_gene: TRBV7-2
d_gene: TRBD1
j_gene: TRBJ1-5
CDR3aa: CASSRTGGNQPQHF
CDR3nt: TGTGCCAGCAGCCGGACAGGGGGTAATCAGCCCCAGCATTTT

abundance: once
v_gene: TRBV4-3
d_gene: NA
j_gene: TRBJ1-4
CDR3aa: CASRPGRGSGNEKLFF
CDR3nt: TGCGCCAGCAGACCCGGGAGGGGATCGGGAAATGAAAAACTGTTTTTT

abundance: few
v_gene: TRBV18
d_gene: NA
j_gene: TRBJ2-7
CDR3aa: CASSPPTGHLHEQYF
CDR3nt: TGTGCCAGCTCACCACCTACAGGGCACCTCCACGAGCAGTACTTC

abundance: NA
v_gene: TRBV7-3
d_gene: TRBD1
j_gene: TRBJ1-2
CDR3aa: CASSPPTGFNGYTF
CDR3nt: TGTGCCAGCAGCCCACCGACAGGGTTCAATGGCTACACCTTC

abundance: NA
v_gene: TRBV19
d_gene: TRBD1
j_gene: TRBJ1-1
CDR3aa: CASSPWRGQGYTEAFF
CDR3nt: TGTGCCAGTAGCCCCTGGAGGGGACAGGGATACACTGAAGCTTTCTTT

abundance: NA
v_gene: TRBV4-1
d_gene: TRBD1
j_gene: TRBJ1-2
CDR3aa: CASSHLPGQGAGGYTF
CDR3nt: TGCGCCAGCAGCCATCTACCGGGACAGGGGGCGGGTGGCTACACCTTC

abundance: NA
v_gene: TRBV6-5
d_gene: TRBD1
j_gene: TRBJ1-1
CDR3aa: CASSLGTGMDTEAFF
CDR3nt: TGTGCCAGCAGCCTAGGGACAGGGATGGACACTGAAGCTTTCTTT

abundance: NA
v_gene: TRBV5-5
d_gene: TRBD1
j_gene: TRBJ1-5
CDR3aa: CASSLTGANQPQHF
CDR3nt: TGTGCCAGCAGCTTGACAGGGGCTAATCAGCCCCAGCATTTT

abundance: NA
v_gene: TRBV29-1
d_gene: TRBD1
j_gene: TRBJ2-7
CDR3aa: CSVERQGLGEQYF
CDR3nt: TGCAGCGTTGAACGACAGGGGCTAGGGGAGCAGTACTTC

abundance: NA
v_gene: TRBV5-1
d_gene: TRBD1
j_gene: TRBJ1-1
CDR3aa: CASSSQGRNTEAFF
CDR3nt: TGCGCCAGCAGCTCACAGGGGCGGAACACTGAAGCTTTCTTT

abundance: NA
v_gene: TRBV14
d_gene: TRBD1
j_gene: TRBJ2-2
CDR3aa: CASSELPGQGAGTGELFF
CDR3nt: TGTGCCAGCAGCGAACTTCCGGGACAGGGGGCGGGCACCGGGGAGCTGTTTTTT

abundance: NA
v_gene: TRBV29-1
d_gene: NA
j_gene: TRBJ2-5
CDR3aa: CSVISDQETQYF
CDR3nt: TGCAGCGTTATTTCAGACCAAGAGACCCAGTACTTC

abundance: NA
v_gene: TRBV24-1
d_gene: NA
j_gene: TRBJ2-5
CDR3aa: CATSDRNSWTQYF
CDR3nt: TGTGCCACCAGTGACCGAAACTCCTGGACCCAGTACTTC

abundance: NA
v_gene: TRBV14
d_gene: NA
j_gene: TRBJ2-7
CDR3aa: CASSVRGDTFEQYF
CDR3nt: TGTGCCAGCAGCGTAAGAGGGGACACCTTCGAGCAGTACTTC

abundance: NA
v_gene: TRBV2
d_gene: TRBD1
j_gene: TRBJ1-2
CDR3aa: CASGLGQGHGGYTF
CDR3nt: TGTGCCAGCGGTCTAGGACAGGGCCATGGTGGCTACACCTTC

abundance: once
v_gene: TRBV5-8
d_gene: TRBD1
j_gene: TRBJ2-5
CDR3aa: CASTSDREETQYF
CDR3nt: TGTGCCAGCACTTCAGACAGGGAAGAGACCCAGTACTTC

abundance: NA
v_gene: TRBV29-1
d_gene: NA
j_gene: TRBJ1-2
CDR3aa: CSVEDVKRTNYGYTF
CDR3nt: TGCAGCGTTGAAGACGTTAAGAGGACTAACTATGGCTACACCTTC

abundance: NA
v_gene: TRBV10-3
d_gene: NA
j_gene: TRBJ1-1
CDR3aa: CAALQGPKNTEAFF
CDR3nt: TGTGCCGCTCTACAGGGTCCTAAGAACACTGAAGCTTTCTTT